The clone carrying this T cell receptor beta chain was recorded many times. As yet, its antigen is unknown. The time point: longitudinal time-point 2. Stored at -80 C, 2 million PBMCs were the source of the unsorted libraries. This sample stems from a study of neurological immune-mediated disorders. General observations from the study: Sharing of CDR3 amino acid sequences among expanded clones across subjects was absent, suggesting private repertoires in all groups.

The authors produced cDNA by 5'RACE using 10-nucleotide random UMIs. MiXCR, applied by TCRdb to the 5' RACE reads, yields one record per CDR3 protein. This sample has 40,000 to 60,000 distinct CDR3 sequences, with about 12% found just once. The sequenced sample was PBMCs. This receptor was taken from a male donor with HTLV-1-associated myelopathy (HAM/TSP).

CDR3 protein: CASSRDFLPEQYF. The CDR3 region has the DNA TGTGCCAGCAGCCGGGACTTCTTGCCCGAGCAGTACTTC. This chain connects TRBV5-5 to TRBJ2-7; perhaps TRBD2 as D (6 bases). This CDR3 is built from 13 residues. Deletions cut 4 bases from V and 6 bases from J, with 14 bases between. Germline-derived CDR1 and CDR2 are SGHKS and YYEKEE (reference sequence).